The 20 T cell receptor beta chains in this list originate from one sample, sequenced in a study of CD8+ T cells in alopecia areata. TCR sequencing used cDNA made by reverse transcription of extracted RNA. Profiled with immunoSEQ multiplex PCR; TCRdb holds only in-frame clones, not every one. The sample shows about 150,000 clones, roughly three fifths of them seen only once. Sequenced material: CD4+ T cells sorted from blood, taken at week 0. The receptors stem from a human donor with alopecia areata.

The V gene is TRBV11-2, the J gene TRBJ2-3; 8 bases map to TRBD1. CDR1 is SGHAT and CDR2 is FQNNGV in the germline V gene. The V and J ends lost 5 bases and 4 bases, in that order; junction bases with no gene match: 11. This CDR3 is 16 amino acids long. In DNA, the CDR3 is TGTGCCAGCAGCCTCCGGGGACAGGCCACAGCAGATACGCAGTATTTT. Its protein is CASSLRGQATADTQYF.

V and J are TRBV29-1 and TRBJ2-5; no definite D call. Germline lookup yields CDR1 SQVTM and CDR2 ANQGSEA. The CDR3 is 18 amino acids. V shed 1 base and J shed 0 bases, with 21 bases lying between them. CDR3 amino acids: CSVEVGVEVAQNQETQYF. In DNA, the CDR3 is TGCAGCGTTGAAGTCGGTGTCGAAGTCGCCCAAAACCAAGAGACCCAGTACTTC.

This clone has just a few counts. V gene TRBV4-1 combines with J gene TRBJ2-7, with 14 bases matching TRBD2. The CDR3 extends over 15 amino acids. The germline V gene encodes CDR1 MGHRA and CDR2 YSYEKL. Trimming removed 4 bases from V and 3 bases from J; junction bases left unmatched: 2. CDR3 amino acids: CASSPGLAGVYEQYF. The CDR3 nucleotides are TGCGCCAGCAGCCCGGGACTAGCGGGGGTCTACGAGCAGTACTTC.

The rearrangement joins TRBV25-1 to TRBJ1-2; tentative D call: TRBD1 (5 bases). The germline V and J ends were trimmed by 3 bases and 14 bases, with 22 bases remaining between them. Germline V lookup: CDR1 MGHDK, CDR2 SYGVNS. This CDR3 region has 14 residues. The CDR3 DNA reads as TGTGCCAGCAGTGATGATACGAGGTCTATGGGGGGTACCTTC. This codes for CASSDDTRSMGGTF.

The gene calls are TRBV14 and TRBJ2-7; TRBD1 aligns across 8 bases. CDR3 length equals 14 residues. Germline CDR1 reads SGHDN; CDR2 reads FVKESK. V was clipped by 3 bases and J by 2 bases; unmatched bases: 3. The CDR3 region has the DNA TGTGCCAGCAGCCACGCAGGGGGCGCCTACGAGCAGTACTTC. This encodes CASSHAGGAYEQYF. The full variable domain, with the rest looked up from reference TRBV14 and TRBJ2-7, is EAGVTQFPSHSVIEKGQTVTLRCDPISGHDNLYWYRRVMGKEIKFLLHFVKESKQDESGMPNNRFLAERTGGTYSTLKVQPAELEDSGVYFCASSHAGGAYEQYFGPGTRLTVT.

V and J are TRBV7-2 and TRBJ2-1; D is perhaps TRBD1 (6 bases). The V end was cut by 3 bases, the J end by 6 bases, with 9 bases between. Per the germline V gene, CDR1 is SGHTA and CDR2 is FQGNSA. The CDR3 has 13 residues. CDR3 DNA sequence: TGTGCCAGCAGCTTCAGGGGAAGCAATGAGCAGTTCTTC. Translating it yields CASSFRGSNEQFF.

This rearrangement joins TRBV4-3 to TRBJ1-6; no clear D gene. This CDR3 spans 15 amino acids. Germline CDR1 and CDR2: LGHNA and YSLEER. Trimming took 4 bases from V and 10 from J, leaving 17 bases between them. The CDR3 nucleotides are TGCGCCAGCAGCCCTGTGGGCGGGAAAGGATCACCCCTCCACTTT. The encoded protein is CASSPVGGKGSPLHF.

This chain uses TRBV6-6 with TRBJ1-2; D is ambiguous. Per the germline V gene, CDR1 is MNHNY and CDR2 is SVGAGI (reference sequence). This CDR3 contains 13 residues. Trimming pared 0 bases from V and 8 bases from J, leaving 10 bases between. The DNA for the CDR3 is TGTGCCAGCAGTTACTCGAACCCGTCGGGCTACACCTTC. It codes for CASSYSNPSGYTF.

This chain connects TRBV7-9 to TRBJ2-4, with D perhaps matching TRBD2 (5 bases). The germline gives CDR1 SEHNR, CDR2 FQNEAQ (reference sequence). The CDR3 sequence is 12 residues long. V lost 4 bases to trimming and J lost 9 bases, with 10 bases between them. The CDR3 loop is CASSWGVGIQYF. The CDR3 DNA is TGTGCCAGCAGCTGGGGAGTGGGCATTCAGTACTTC. Based on the CDR3 plus reference TRBV7-9 and TRBJ2-4, the full variable domain is DTGVSQNPRHKITKRGQNVTFRCDPISEHNRLYWYRQTLGQGPEFLTYFQNEAQLEKSRLLSDRFSAERPKGSFSTLEIQRTEQGDSAMYLCASSWGVGIQYFGAGTRLSVL.

This chain connects TRBV6-6 to TRBJ2-7, with unresolved D. The CDR3 has 13 residues. CDR1 MNHNY and CDR2 SVGAGI come from the germline V gene (reference sequence). V lost 5 bases and J 4 bases, leaving 12 bases between the germline ends. The CDR3 reads CASSQSELYEQYF. Here the CDR3 DNA reads TGTGCCAGCAGTCAAAGTGAGCTATACGAGCAGTACTTC.

The rearrangement uses TRBV30 and TRBJ1-4, with no clear D. This CDR3 has 11 residues. Germline V CDR1 and CDR2: GTSNPN, SVGIG (reference sequence). Trimming cost V 5 bases and J 8 bases, with 9 bases left between them. The CDR3 reads CAWGLGEKLFF. The CDR3 DNA reads TGTGCCTGGGGATTAGGGGAAAAACTGTTTTTT.

V and J are TRBV7-6 and TRBJ2-7; D uncertain. V was shortened by 5 bases and J by 8 bases, with 16 bases between the two germline ends. From germline, CDR1 is SGHVS and CDR2 FNYEAQ. The CDR3 consists of 13 residues. CDR3 coding DNA: TGTGCCAGCAGCCTACACTTAGAGGAAAAGCAGTACTTC. Translated: CASSLHLEEKQYF.

The J gene is TRBJ2-3, the V gene TRBV10-3; D is perhaps TRBD2 (5 bases). Germline lookup yields CDR1 ENHRY and CDR2 SYGVKD. The CDR3 consists of 13 residues. V lost 4 bases and J 6 bases, leaving 11 bases between the germline ends. CDR3: CAISVKGADTQYF. For the CDR3, the DNA is TGTGCCATCAGTGTAAAGGGAGCCGATACGCAGTATTTT.

The rearrangement uses TRBV5-6 and TRBJ2-1; the D is unclear. CDR1 is SGHDT and CDR2 is YYEEEE in the germline V gene. Trimming pared 0 bases from V and 6 bases from J, leaving 10 bases between. The CDR3 spans 14 residues. The CDR3 bases are TGTGCCAGCAGCTTGGTGAGTCTCAGCAATGAGCAGTTCTTC. It is translated as CASSLVSLSNEQFF. The complete variable domain, with remaining parts taken from reference TRBV5-6 and TRBJ2-1, reads DAGVTQSPTHLIKTRGQQVTLRCSPKSGHDTVSWYQQALGQGPQFIFQYYEEEERQRGNFPDRFSGHQFPNYSSELNVNALLLGDSALYLCASSLVSLSNEQFFGPGTRLTVL.

The chain employs TRBV30 and TRBJ1-1; possible D gene TRBD1, 5 bases. The germline CDR1 and CDR2 sequences are GTSNPN and SVGIG (reference sequence). The V gene lost 0 bases and the J gene lost 0 bases, with 17 bases spanning the gap. The CDR3 has 17 amino acids. CDR3 residues: CAWSVRGRKLLNTEAFF. The CDR3 DNA is TGTGCCTGGAGTGTACGGGGCAGAAAGCTCCTGAACACTGAAGCTTTCTTT.

This rearrangement joins TRBV28 to TRBJ1-5; TRBD1 matches at 11 bases. The CDR3 runs to 15 residues. The germline gives CDR1 MDHEN, CDR2 SYDVKM. V was clipped by 2 bases and J by 5 bases; unmatched bases: 2. The CDR3 sequence: CASSLGTGGDQPQHF. The CDR3 DNA reads as TGTGCCAGCAGTTTAGGGACAGGGGGAGATCAGCCCCAGCATTTT.

CDR3 bases: TGTGCCAGCAGCCGAGACAGTAACTATGGCTACACCTTC. Encoded protein: CASSRDSNYGYTF. The chain has TRBV5-6 and TRBJ1-2, with D perhaps matching TRBD1 (5 bases). Trimming pared 4 bases from V and 1 base from J, leaving 8 bases between. Germline V gene sequence: CDR1 SGHDT, CDR2 YYEEEE. CDR3 length: 13 residues. The full variable domain, in which reference TRBV5-6 and TRBJ1-2 provide the parts outside the CDR3, is DAGVTQSPTHLIKTRGQQVTLRCSPKSGHDTVSWYQQALGQGPQFIFQYYEEEERQRGNFPDRFSGHQFPNYSSELNVNALLLGDSALYLCASSRDSNYGYTFGSGTRLTVV.

This clone was observed a single time. The gene calls are TRBV30 and TRBJ2-2; D gene unclear. The CDR3 consists of 13 residues. Germline-derived CDR1 and CDR2 are GTSNPN and SVGIG (reference sequence). Trimming took off 0 bases at V and 4 bases at J, with 6 bases between the two ends. The CDR3: CAWSVRTTGELFF. CDR3 DNA sequence: TGTGCCTGGAGTGTACGGACCACCGGGGAGCTGTTTTTT.

This chain connects TRBV27 to TRBJ1-2, with 11 bases matching TRBD1. J gave up 7 bases and V 5 bases, and 6 bases lay outside the gene matches. This CDR3 has 14 amino acids. The V gene's germline CDR1 is MNHEY and CDR2 SMNVEV (reference sequence). The CDR3 bases are TGTGCCAGCAGTCCGCGGGACAGGGGGACTGGCTACACCTTC. Protein product: CASSPRDRGTGYTF.

The gene calls are TRBV27 and TRBJ2-5, with D unclear. The V and J ends lost 5 bases and 1 base respectively, with 11 bases between them. Per the germline V gene, CDR1 is MNHEY and CDR2 is SMNVEV (reference sequence). CDR3 length: 14 residues. The CDR3 here is CASSPRGPQETQYF. The CDR3 nucleotides are TGTGCCAGCAGTCCGCGCGGCCCCCAAGAGACCCAGTACTTC.